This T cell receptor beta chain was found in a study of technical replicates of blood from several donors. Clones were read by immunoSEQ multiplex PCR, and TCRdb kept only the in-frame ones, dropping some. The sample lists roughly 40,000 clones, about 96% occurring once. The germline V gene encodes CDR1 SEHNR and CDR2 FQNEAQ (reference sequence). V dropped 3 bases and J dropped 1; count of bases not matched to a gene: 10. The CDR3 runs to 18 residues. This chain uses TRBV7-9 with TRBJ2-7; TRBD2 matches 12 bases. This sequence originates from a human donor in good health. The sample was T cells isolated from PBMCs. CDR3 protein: CASSFLAGGPLKSYEQYF. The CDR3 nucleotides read TGTGCCAGCAGCTTCCTAGCGGGAGGGCCTTTAAAGTCCTACGAGCAGTACTTC.